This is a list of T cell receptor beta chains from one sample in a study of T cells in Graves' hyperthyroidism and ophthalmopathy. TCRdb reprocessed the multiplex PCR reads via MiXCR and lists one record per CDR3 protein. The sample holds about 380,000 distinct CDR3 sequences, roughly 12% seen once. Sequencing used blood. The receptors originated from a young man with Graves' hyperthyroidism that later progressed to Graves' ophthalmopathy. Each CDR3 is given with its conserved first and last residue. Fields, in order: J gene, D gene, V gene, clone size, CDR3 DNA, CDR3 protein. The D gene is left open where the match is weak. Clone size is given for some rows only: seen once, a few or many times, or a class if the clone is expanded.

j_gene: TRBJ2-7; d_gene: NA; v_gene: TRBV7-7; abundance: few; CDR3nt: TGTGCCAGCAGCAGGGACCCAGCCTCGGGGGAGCAGTACTTC; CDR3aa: CASSRDPASGEQYF
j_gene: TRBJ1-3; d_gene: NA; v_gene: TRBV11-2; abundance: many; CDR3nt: TGTGCCAGCAGCTCGTCCTGGAATGGAAACACCATATATTTT; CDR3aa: CASSSSWNGNTIYF
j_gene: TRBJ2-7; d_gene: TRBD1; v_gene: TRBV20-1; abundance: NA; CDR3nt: TGCAGTGCTACAAACTACAGGGGGAGTGACTACGAGCAGTACTTC; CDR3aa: CSATNYRGSDYEQYF
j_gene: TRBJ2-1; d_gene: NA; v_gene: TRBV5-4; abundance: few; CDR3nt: TGTGCCAGCAGCTCGGGGCTTTACAATGAGCAGTTCTTC; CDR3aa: CASSSGLYNEQFF
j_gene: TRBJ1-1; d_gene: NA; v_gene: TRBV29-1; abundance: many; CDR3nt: TGCAGCGCCGCGACAGACTTGAACACTGAAGCTTTCTTT; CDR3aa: CSAATDLNTEAFF
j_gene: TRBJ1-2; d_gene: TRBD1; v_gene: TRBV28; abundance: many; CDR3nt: TGTGCCAGCGCCTTACAGGGGGCACAATATGGCTACACCTTC; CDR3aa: CASALQGAQYGYTF
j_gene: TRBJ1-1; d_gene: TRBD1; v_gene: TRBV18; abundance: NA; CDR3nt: TGTGCCAGCTCACCACCCGTGACAGGGGGCGTGGGAGCTTTCTTT; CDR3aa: CASSPPVTGGVGAFF
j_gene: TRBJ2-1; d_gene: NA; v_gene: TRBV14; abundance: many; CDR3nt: TGTGCCAGCAGCCAAGACGGGAGCCACAATGAGCAGTTCTTC; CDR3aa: CASSQDGSHNEQFF
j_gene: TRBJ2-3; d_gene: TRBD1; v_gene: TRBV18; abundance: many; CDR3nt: TGTGCCAGCTCGCCACGACAGGGGGTGAGCACAGATACGCAGTATTTT; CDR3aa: CASSPRQGVSTDTQYF
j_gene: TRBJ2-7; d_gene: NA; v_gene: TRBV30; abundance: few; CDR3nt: TGTGCCTTAGCCCCGGGGGTCAGCTACGAGCAGTACTTC; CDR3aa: CALAPGVSYEQYF
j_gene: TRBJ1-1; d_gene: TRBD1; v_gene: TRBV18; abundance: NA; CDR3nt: TGTGCCAGCTCAGATAACTCAGGGGGGACTGAAGCTTTCTTT; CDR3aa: CASSDNSGGTEAFF
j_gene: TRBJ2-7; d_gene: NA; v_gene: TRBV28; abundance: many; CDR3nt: TGTGCCAGCAGTTTAGGAGACGAGCAGTACTTC; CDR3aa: CASSLGDEQYF
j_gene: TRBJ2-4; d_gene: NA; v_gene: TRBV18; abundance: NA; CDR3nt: TGTGCCAGCTCACCACGCGGATGGAGTCAGACTAAAAACATTCAGTACTTC; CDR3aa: CASSPRGWSQTKNIQYF
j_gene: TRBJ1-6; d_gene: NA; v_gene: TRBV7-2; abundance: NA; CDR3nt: TGTGCCAGCAGCTTAGCCTACAGACATTCACCCCTCCACTTT; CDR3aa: CASSLAYRHSPLHF
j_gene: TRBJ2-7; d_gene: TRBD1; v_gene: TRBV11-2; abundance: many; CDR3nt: TGTGCCAGCAGCCACAGGGGAAACGAGCAGTACTTC; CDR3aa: CASSHRGNEQYF
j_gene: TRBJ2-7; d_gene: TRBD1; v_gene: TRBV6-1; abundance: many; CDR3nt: TGTGCCAGCAGTTGGGGGGGAGGGACAGGGCGTGACGAGCAGTACTTC; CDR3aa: CASSWGGGTGRDEQYF
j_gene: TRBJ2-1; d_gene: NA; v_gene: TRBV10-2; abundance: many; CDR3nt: TGCGCCAGCAGTGAGTCGAGTGCCGGGCAGTTCTTC; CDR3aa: CASSESSAGQFF
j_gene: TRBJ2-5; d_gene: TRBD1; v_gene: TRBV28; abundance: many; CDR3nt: TGTGCCAGCCACAATACAGGGGGCTTGGAGACCCAGTACTTC; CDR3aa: CASHNTGGLETQYF
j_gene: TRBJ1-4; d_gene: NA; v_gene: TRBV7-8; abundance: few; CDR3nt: TGTGCCAGCAGCCGAGGGTGGGAAAAACTGTTTTTT; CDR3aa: CASSRGWEKLFF
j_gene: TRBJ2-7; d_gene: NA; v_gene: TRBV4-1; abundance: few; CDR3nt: TGCGCCAGCAGCCAAGGGGTGGCGTACTACGAGCAGTACTTC; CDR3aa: CASSQGVAYYEQYF
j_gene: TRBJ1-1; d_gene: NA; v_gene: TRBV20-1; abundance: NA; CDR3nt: TGCAGTGCTAGCGACGGGACGGTGCGGGGTTTCACGAACACTGAAGCTTTCTTT; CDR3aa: CSASDGTVRGFTNTEAFF
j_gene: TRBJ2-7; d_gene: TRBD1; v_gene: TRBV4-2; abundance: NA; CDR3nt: TGTGCCAGCAGGCCGGAGACAGGGGCCTACGAGCAGTACTTC; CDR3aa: CASRPETGAYEQYF
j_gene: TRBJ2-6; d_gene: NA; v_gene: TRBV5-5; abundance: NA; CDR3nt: TGTGCCAGCAGCTTTATCTCTGGGGCCAACGTCCTGACTTTC; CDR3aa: CASSFISGANVLTF
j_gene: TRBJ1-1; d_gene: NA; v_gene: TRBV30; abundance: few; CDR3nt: TGTGCCCGGAGGGCGAACACTGAAGCTTTCTTT; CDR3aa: CARRANTEAFF
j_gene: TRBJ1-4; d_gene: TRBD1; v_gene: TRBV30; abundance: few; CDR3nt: TGTGCCTGGAGTGTCGGGGACAGGGCGGCCGGTAATGAAAAACTGTTTTTT; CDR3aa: CAWSVGDRAAGNEKLFF
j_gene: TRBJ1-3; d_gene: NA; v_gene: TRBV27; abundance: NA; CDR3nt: TGTGCCAGCACCCCCGGCGGGGGGCTCTCTGGAAACGCCATATATTTT; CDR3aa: CASTPGGGLSGNAIYF
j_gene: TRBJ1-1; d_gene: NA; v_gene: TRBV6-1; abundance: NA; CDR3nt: TGTGCCAGCACCCAAGTGGGCAGGGCCACTGAAGCTTTCTTT; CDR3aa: CASTQVGRATEAFF
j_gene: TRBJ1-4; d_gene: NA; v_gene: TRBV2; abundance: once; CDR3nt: TGTGCCAGCATCTGGGGGTCGGGGGAAAAACTGTTTTTT; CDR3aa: CASIWGSGEKLFF
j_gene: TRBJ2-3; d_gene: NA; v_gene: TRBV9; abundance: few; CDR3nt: TGTGCCAGCAGCGCCTCCGGGACCTTCACAGATACGCAGTATTTT; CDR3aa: CASSASGTFTDTQYF
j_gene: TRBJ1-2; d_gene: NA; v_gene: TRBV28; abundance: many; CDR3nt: TGTGCCAGCAGACCTCGCAGCTATGGCTACACCTTC; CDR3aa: CASRPRSYGYTF
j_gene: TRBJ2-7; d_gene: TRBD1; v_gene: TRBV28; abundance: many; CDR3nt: TGTGCCAGCAGTCACTGGACAGGGGGCGACGAGCAGTACTTC; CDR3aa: CASSHWTGGDEQYF
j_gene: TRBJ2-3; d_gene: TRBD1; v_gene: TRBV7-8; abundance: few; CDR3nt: TGTGCCAGCAGCACGTGGGACAGAACGTCAGCCACAGATACGCAGTATTTT; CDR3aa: CASSTWDRTSATDTQYF
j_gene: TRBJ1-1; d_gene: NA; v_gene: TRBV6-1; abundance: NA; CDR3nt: TGTGCCAGCAGTCCCCCCGAGCGGAAATCCACTGAAGCTTTCTTT; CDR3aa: CASSPPERKSTEAFF
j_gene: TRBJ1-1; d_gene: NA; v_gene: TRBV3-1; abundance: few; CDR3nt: TGTGCCAGCAGCCAAGTATGGGGCGGCGGCACTGAAGCTTTCTTT; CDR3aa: CASSQVWGGGTEAFF
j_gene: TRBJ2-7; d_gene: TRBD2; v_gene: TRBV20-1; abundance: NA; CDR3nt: TGCAGTGCTACCTTTGCTAAGCGGGGGGGGACCGAGCAGTACTTC; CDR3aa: CSATFAKRGGTEQYF
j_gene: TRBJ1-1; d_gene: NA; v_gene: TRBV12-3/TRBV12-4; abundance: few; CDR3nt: TGTGCCAGCAGTTGGACACTTTTCACTGAAGCTTTCTTT; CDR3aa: CASSWTLFTEAFF
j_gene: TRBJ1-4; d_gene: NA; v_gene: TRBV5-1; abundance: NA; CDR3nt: TGCGCCAGCAGCCCGAAAGGTGAAAAACTGTTTTTT; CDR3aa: CASSPKGEKLFF
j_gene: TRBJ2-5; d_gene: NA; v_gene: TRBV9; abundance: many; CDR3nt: TGTGCCAGCAGCGTAGGAGGGGGGGCGCAAGAGACCCAGTACTTC; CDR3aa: CASSVGGGAQETQYF
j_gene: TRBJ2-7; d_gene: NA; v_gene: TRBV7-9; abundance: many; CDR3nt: TGTGCCAGCAGCTTACAGTCCTACGAGCAGTACTTC; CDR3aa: CASSLQSYEQYF
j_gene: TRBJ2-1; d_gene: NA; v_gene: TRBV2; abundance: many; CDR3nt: TGTGCCAGCTCCCCAGCGGGTCTCTCCTACAATGAGCAGTTCTTC; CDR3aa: CASSPAGLSYNEQFF
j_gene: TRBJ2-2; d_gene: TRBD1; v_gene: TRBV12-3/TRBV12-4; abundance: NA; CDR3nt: TGTGCCAGCAGTTTTACCGGACAGGGGCCCGGGGAGCTGTTTTTT; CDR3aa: CASSFTGQGPGELFF
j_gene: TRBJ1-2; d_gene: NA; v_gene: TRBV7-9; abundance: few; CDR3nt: TGTGCCAGCAGCCCAACCGACACTTCTAACTATGGCTACACCTTC; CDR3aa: CASSPTDTSNYGYTF
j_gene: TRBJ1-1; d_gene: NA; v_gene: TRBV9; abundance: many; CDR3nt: TGTGCCAGCAGCACGGGACAAAACACTGAAGCTTTCTTT; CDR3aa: CASSTGQNTEAFF
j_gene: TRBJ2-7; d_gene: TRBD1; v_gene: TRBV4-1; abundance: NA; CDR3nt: TGCGCCAGCAGCCATTCCGGGACAGGGGGTGACGAGCAGTACTTC; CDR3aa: CASSHSGTGGDEQYF
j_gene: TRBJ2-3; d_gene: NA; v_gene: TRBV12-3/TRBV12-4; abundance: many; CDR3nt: TGTGCCAGCAGATTGCGTGGCCTAGGAAAAGATACGCAGTATTTT; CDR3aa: CASRLRGLGKDTQYF
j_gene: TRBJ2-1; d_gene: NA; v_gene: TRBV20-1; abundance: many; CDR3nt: TGCAGTGCCCTTTACAATGAGCAGTTCTTC; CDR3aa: CSALYNEQFF
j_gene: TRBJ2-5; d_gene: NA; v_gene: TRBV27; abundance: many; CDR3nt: TGTGCCAGCAGCCCAAGCGGCTGGGGGAGAGAGACCCAGTACTTC; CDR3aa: CASSPSGWGRETQYF
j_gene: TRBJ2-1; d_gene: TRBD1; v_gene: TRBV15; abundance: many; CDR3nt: TGTGCCACCAGCAGGTTTTCCGGGACAGGGAAGTCAGGAGAGCAGTTCTTC; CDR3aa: CATSRFSGTGKSGEQFF
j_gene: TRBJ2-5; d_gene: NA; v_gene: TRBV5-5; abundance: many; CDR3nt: TGTGCCAGCAGCTCCCTCGACGCCATCCAAGAGACCCAGTACTTC; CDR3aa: CASSSLDAIQETQYF
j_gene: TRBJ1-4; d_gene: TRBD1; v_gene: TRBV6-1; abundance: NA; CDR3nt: TGTGCCAGCACCCTTTGGACAGGTTTTAATGAAAAACTGTTTTTT; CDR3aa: CASTLWTGFNEKLFF
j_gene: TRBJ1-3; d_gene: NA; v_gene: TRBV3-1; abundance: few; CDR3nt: TGTGCCAGCAGCCAAGGAGGCTCTGGAAACACCATATATTTT; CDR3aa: CASSQGGSGNTIYF
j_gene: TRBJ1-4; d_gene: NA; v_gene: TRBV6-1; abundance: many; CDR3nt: TGTGCCAGCAGTGCCCAGAATGAAAAACTGTTTTTT; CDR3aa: CASSAQNEKLFF
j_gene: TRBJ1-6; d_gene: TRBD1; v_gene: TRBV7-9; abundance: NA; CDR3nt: TGTGCCAGCAGCTTAACAGGGGGCTTCCCTTTAAATTCACCCCTCCACTTT; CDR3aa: CASSLTGGFPLNSPLHF
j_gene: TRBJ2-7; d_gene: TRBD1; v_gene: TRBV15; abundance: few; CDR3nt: TGTGCCACCAGCAGAGTCAAGGGGACAGGGGGCTACGAGCAGTACTTC; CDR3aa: CATSRVKGTGGYEQYF
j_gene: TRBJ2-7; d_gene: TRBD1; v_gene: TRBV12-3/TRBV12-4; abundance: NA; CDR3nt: TGTGCCAGCAGACAGGGGGACTCCTACGAGCAGTACTTC; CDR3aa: CASRQGDSYEQYF